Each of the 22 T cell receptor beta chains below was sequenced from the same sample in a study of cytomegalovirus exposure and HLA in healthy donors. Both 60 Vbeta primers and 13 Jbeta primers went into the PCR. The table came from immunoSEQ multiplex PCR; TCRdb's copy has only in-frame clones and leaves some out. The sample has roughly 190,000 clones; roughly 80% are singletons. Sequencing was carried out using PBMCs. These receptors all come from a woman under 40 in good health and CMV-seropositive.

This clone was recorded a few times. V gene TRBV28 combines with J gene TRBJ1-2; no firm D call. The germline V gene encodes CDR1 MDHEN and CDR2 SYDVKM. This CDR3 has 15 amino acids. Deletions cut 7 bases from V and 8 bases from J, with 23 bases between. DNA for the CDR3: TGTGCCAGCACGACCCCACCGAACCAGGTTCTCGGCTACACCTTC. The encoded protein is CASTTPPNQVLGYTF.

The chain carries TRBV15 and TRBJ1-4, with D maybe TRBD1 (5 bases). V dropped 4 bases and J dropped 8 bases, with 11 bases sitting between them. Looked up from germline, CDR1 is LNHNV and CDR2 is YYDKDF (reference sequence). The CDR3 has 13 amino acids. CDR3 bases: TGTGCCACCAGCAAGGGGTATGAGGAAAAACTGTTTTTT. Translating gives CATSKGYEEKLFF.

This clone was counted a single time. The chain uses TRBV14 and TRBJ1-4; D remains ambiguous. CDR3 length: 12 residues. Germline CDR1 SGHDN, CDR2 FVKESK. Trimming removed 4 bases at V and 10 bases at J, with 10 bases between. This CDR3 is CASSPSGLKLFF. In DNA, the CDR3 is TGTGCCAGCAGCCCAAGCGGGTTAAAACTGTTTTTT.

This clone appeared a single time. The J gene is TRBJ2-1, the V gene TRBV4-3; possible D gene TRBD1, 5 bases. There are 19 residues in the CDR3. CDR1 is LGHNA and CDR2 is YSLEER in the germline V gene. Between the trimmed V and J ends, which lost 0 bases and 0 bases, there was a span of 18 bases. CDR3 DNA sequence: TGCGCCAGCAGCCAAGAGGTGGGGCCCAGCATAAACTCCTACAATGAGCAGTTCTTC. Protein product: CASSQEVGPSINSYNEQFF.

The CDR3 nucleotides are TGTGCCAGCAGCTACCTCCCCATGCGGAGCTATAATTCACCCCTCCACTTT. It specifies CASSYLPMRSYNSPLHF. This sequence joins TRBV13 and TRBJ1-6; D is unclear. Trimming took off 4 bases at V and 3 bases at J, with 16 bases between the two ends. CDR1 and CDR2 (germline): PRHDT, FYEKMQ (reference sequence). CDR3 length equals 17 residues.

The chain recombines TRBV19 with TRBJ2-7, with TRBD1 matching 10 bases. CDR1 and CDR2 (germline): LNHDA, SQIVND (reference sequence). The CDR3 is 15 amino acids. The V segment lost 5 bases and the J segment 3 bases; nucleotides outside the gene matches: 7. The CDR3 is CASSPSRTGGYEQYF. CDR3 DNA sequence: TGTGCCAGTAGTCCCTCTCGGACAGGGGGCTACGAGCAGTACTTC.

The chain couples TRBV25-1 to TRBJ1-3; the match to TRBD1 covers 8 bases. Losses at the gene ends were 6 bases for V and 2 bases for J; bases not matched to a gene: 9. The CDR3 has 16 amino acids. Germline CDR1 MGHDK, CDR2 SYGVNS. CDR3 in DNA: TGTGCCAGCAGCGGCGGGGGACAGGAGGCTGGAAACACCATATATTTT. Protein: CASSGGGQEAGNTIYF.

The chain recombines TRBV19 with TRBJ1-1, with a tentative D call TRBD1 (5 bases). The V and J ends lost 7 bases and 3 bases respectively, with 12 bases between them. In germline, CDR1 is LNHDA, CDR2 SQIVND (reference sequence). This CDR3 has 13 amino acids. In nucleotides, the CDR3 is TGTGCCAGTACCTCCAGGGAGGACACTGAAGCTTTCTTT. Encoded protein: CASTSREDTEAFF.

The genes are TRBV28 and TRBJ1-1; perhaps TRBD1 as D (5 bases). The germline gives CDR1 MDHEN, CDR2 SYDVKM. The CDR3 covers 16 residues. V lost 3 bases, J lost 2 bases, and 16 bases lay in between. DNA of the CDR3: TGTGCCAGCAGTTTCTTTAGGGGTACGGCCAACACTGAAGCTTTCTTT. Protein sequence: CASSFFRGTANTEAFF.

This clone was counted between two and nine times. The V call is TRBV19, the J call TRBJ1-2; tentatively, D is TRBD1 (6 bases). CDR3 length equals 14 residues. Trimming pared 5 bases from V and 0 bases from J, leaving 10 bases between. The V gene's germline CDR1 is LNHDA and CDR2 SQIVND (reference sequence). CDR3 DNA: TGTGCCAGTAGTGCCCGGACAGCTAACTATGGCTACACCTTC. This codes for CASSARTANYGYTF.

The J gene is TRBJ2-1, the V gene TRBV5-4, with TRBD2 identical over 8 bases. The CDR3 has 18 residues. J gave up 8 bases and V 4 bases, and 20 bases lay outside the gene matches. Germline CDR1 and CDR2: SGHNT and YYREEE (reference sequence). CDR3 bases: TGTGCCAGCAGCCTGGACCCTAGGGTGAGCGGGGGCGATGATGAGCAGTTCTTC. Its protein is CASSLDPRVSGGDDEQFF.

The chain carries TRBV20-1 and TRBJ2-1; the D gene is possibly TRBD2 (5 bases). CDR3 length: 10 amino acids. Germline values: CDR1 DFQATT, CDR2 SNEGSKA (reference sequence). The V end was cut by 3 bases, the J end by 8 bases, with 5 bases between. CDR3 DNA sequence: TGCAGTGCTAGGCGGGATGAGCAGTTCTTC. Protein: CSARRDEQFF.

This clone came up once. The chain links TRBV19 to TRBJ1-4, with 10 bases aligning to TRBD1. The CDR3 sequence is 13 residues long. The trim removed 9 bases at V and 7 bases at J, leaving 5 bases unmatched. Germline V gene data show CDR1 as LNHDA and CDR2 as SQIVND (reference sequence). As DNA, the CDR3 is TGTGCCAGGGCGGGACAGGGGTCTGAAAAACTGTTTTTT. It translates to CARAGQGSEKLFF.

The CDR3 DNA reads TGTGCCAGCAGCCGAGAAGGAAGGACTAACAATGAGCAGTTCTTC. It is translated as CASSREGRTNNEQFF. V is TRBV4-2 and J is TRBJ2-1; D may be TRBD2 (6 bases). CDR3 size: 15 residues. CDR1 LGHNA and CDR2 YNFKEQ come from the germline V gene. The V end lost 4 bases, the J end lost 5 bases, and 15 bases lay between the germline ends.

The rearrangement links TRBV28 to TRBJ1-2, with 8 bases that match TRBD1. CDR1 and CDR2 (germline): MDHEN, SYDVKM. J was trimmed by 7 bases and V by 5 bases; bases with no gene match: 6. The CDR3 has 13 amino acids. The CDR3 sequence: CASSLRGRTGYTF. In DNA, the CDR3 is TGTGCCAGCAGTCTCAGGGGGCGCACTGGCTACACCTTC.

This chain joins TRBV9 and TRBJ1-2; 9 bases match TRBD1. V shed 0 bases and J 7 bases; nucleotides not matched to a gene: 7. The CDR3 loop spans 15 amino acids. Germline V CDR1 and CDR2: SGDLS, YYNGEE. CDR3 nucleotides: TGTGCCAGCAGCGTAGAGGATACAGGGGGCATTGGCTACACCTTC. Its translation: CASSVEDTGGIGYTF. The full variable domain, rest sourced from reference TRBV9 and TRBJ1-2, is DSGVTQTPKHLITATGQRVTLRCSPRSGDLSVYWYQQSLDQGLQFLIQYYNGEERAKGNILERFSAQQFPDLHSELNLSSLELGDSALYFCASSVEDTGGIGYTFGSGTRLTVV.

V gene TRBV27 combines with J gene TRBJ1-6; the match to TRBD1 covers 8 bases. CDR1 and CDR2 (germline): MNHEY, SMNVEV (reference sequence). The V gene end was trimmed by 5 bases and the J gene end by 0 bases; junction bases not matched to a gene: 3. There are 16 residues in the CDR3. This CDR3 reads CASSRTGSSYNSPLHF. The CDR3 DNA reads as TGTGCCAGCAGTCGGACAGGGAGCTCCTATAATTCACCCCTCCACTTT.

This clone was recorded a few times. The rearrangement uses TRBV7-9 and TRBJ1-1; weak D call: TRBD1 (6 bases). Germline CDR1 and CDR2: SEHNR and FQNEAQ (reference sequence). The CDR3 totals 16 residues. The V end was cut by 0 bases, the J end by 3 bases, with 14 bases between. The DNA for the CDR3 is TGTGCCAGCAGCTTAGCTCTCGCAGGGACATACACTGAAGCTTTCTTT. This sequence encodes CASSLALAGTYTEAFF.

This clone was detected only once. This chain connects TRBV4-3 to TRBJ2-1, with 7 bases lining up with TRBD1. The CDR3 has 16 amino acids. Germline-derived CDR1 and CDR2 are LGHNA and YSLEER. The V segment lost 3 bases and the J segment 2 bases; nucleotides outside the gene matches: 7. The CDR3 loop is CASSHAGGSTYNEQFF. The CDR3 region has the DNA TGCGCCAGCAGCCACGCAGGGGGTAGCACCTACAATGAGCAGTTCTTC.

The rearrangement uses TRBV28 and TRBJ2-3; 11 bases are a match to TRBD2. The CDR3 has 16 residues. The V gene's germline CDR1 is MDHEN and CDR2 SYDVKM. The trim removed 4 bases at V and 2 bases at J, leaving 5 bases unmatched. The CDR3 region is CASSSGTSGYTDTQYF. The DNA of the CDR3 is TGTGCCAGCAGTTCCGGGACTAGCGGTTACACAGATACGCAGTATTTT. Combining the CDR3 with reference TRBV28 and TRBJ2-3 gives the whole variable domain DVKVTQSSRYLVKRTGEKVFLECVQDMDHENMFWYRQDPGLGLRLIYFSYDVKMKEKGDIPEGYSVSREKKERFSLILESASTNQTSMYLCASSSGTSGYTDTQYFGPGTRLTVL.

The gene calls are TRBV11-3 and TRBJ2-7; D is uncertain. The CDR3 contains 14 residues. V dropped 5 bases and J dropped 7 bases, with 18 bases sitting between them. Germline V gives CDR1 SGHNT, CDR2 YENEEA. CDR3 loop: CASSLGGDLEEQYF. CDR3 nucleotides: TGTGCCAGCAGCCTAGGCGGCGACCTCGAGGAGCAGTACTTC.

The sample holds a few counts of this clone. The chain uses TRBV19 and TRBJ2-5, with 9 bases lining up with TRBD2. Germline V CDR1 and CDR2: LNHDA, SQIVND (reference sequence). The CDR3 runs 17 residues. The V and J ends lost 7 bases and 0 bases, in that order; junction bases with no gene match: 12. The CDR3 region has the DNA TGTGCCAGTACTCCATCCTGGACTAGCGAGTACCAAGAGACCCAGTACTTC. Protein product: CASTPSWTSEYQETQYF. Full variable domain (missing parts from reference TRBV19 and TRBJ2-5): DGGITQSPKYLFRKEGQNVTLSCEQNLNHDAMYWYRQDPGQGLRLIYYSQIVNDFQKGDIAEGYSVSREKKESFPLTVTSAQKNPTAFYLCASTPSWTSEYQETQYFGPGTRLLVL.